Listed below are T cell receptor beta chains from one sample, sequenced in a study of CD8+ T cells in alopecia areata. This table comes from immunoSEQ multiplex PCR, and its TCRdb copy is limited to in-frame clones, with some not included. Seen here are more than 200,000 clones, approximately 47% observed once, and the top ten hold roughly 2.8%. Material: CD4+ T cells sorted from blood, obtained at roughly week 36, from a patient treated with tofacitinib. Receptors originate from a human donor with alopecia areata. Each CDR3 is given with its conserved first and last residue. The order of the fields is V gene, J gene, CDR3 protein.

TRBV27,TRBJ2-1,CASSLSSGGLFLNEQFF
TRBV29-1,TRBJ2-2,CSARYGTSGIGELFF
TRBV7-2,TRBJ2-6,CASSLRATGANVLTF
TRBV7-9,TRBJ2-7,CASSDQTGYSYEQYF
TRBV29-1,TRBJ1-1,CSLRQGPNTEAFF
TRBV28,TRBJ1-1,CASSLTGMNTEAFF
TRBV4-2,TRBJ2-7,CASSHLSGAPGVREQYF
TRBV25-1,TRBJ2-1,CASSAETGRWNEQFF
TRBV7-3,TRBJ2-2,CASSPLAPGPQTGELFF
TRBV18,TRBJ1-5,CASSPPGEPQHF
TRBV5-1,TRBJ2-3,CASSPGIPKDRDTQYF
TRBV30,TRBJ2-3,CGGASGRLDTQYF
TRBV7-9,TRBJ2-7,CASSPTGQGIHEQYF
TRBV15,TRBJ2-3,CATYPGTGGSGKQYF
TRBV6-6,TRBJ1-1,CASSDPQGGAFF
TRBV5-1,TRBJ2-1,CASSPLAGGGNEQFF
TRBV7-9,TRBJ1-1,CASSGQTNTEAFF
TRBV7-8,TRBJ2-3,CASSSRSTGVATDTQYF
TRBV29-1,TRBJ2-1,CSVESAERSYNEQFF
TRBV30,TRBJ1-2,CAWSDSLGRNYGYTF
TRBV7-7,TRBJ2-1,CASSSQWGNEQFF
TRBV5-4,TRBJ1-2,CASSLAQGGSYGYTF
TRBV5-1,TRBJ2-7,CASSLVADQWQYF
TRBV7-2,TRBJ2-5,CASSSPGGVETQYF
TRBV7-9,TRBJ2-7,CVGSGRESNEQYF
TRBV5-1,TRBJ2-1,CASSLIGRSSYNEQFF
TRBV5-1,TRBJ2-1,CASSLFVGGRQFNEQFF
TRBV25-1,TRBJ2-3,CASRDRGGTDTQYF
TRBV7-9,TRBJ2-7,CASSSLSYEQYF
TRBV5-1,TRBJ2-2,CASSLDRTGELFF
TRBV30,TRBJ1-1,CAWGPGYTEAFF
TRBV25-1,TRBJ1-5,CASSEYDSGSQHF
TRBV4-1,TRBJ2-7,CASSLPGQGNSYEQYF
TRBV11-2,TRBJ2-1,CASSYSTSRHNEQFF
TRBV12-5,TRBJ2-1,CASGPPRGAYNEQFF
TRBV14,TRBJ1-2,CASSQEGRQSYGYTF
TRBV30,TRBJ1-3,CAWSVLSSSGNTIYF